Listed below are T cell receptor beta chains from one sample, sequenced in a study of CD8 T cells in Susac syndrome. MiXCR was run by TCRdb on the immunoSEQ multiplex PCR reads, yielding one entry per CDR3 protein. Found here are 80,000 or so distinct CDR3 sequences, roughly 91% of them singletons; the top ten hold approximately 0.52%. Sample: CD4+ T cells from PBMCs. The receptors here all came from a human donor with Susac syndrome. CDR3s include the opening cysteine and the closing phenylalanine or tryptophan. The order of the fields is J gene, clone size, V gene, D gene, CDR3 protein, CDR3 DNA. D genes are given only for firm matches. The listing skips clone size in some rows; elsewhere it reads once, few, many or a size class.

>TRBJ1-1|.|TRBV7-2|.
CASSKQGENTEAFF
TGTGCCAGCAGCAAACAGGGAGAGAACACTGAAGCTTTCTTT
>TRBJ2-2|.|TRBV20-1|TRBD2
CSAATSGRAGGELFF
TGCAGTGCCGCGACTAGCGGGAGGGCAGGCGGGGAGCTGTTTTTT
>TRBJ2-2|.|TRBV7-6|TRBD2
CASLPRTSGNSVTGELFF
TGTGCCAGCCTCCCCAGGACTAGCGGGAACTCGGTTACCGGGGAGCTGTTTTTT
>TRBJ1-4|few|TRBV20-1|.
CSAEHGTEEKLFF
TGCAGTGCCGAACACGGGACTGAGGAAAAACTGTTTTTT
>TRBJ2-1|.|TRBV19|.
CASQRLGGPYNEQFF
TGTGCCAGCCAACGCTTGGGGGGCCCCTACAATGAGCAGTTCTTC
>TRBJ1-1|.|TRBV5-1|.
CASSSVQGRVNTEAFF
TGCGCCAGCAGCTCGGTACAGGGTAGAGTGAACACTGAAGCTTTCTTT
>TRBJ2-3|once|TRBV6-5|TRBD1
CASSYLGQGTDTQYF
TGTGCCAGCAGTTACCTAGGACAGGGGACAGATACGCAGTATTTT
>TRBJ1-2|.|TRBV29-1|TRBD1
CSVEGTGESERNYGYTF
TGCAGCGTTGAGGGGACAGGGGAATCTGAGAGGAACTATGGCTACACCTTC
>TRBJ2-3|.|TRBV20-1|.
CSAAIPTSTDTQYF
TGCAGTGCCGCTATACCTACTAGCACAGATACGCAGTATTTT
>TRBJ2-1|.|TRBV4-2|TRBD1
CASSQQGQPSSYNEQFF
TGTGCCAGCAGCCAACAGGGACAGCCCAGCTCCTACAATGAGCAGTTCTTC
>TRBJ2-1|.|TRBV7-3|.
CASSLTRDTNEQFF
TGTGCCAGCAGCTTAACCAGGGATACAAATGAGCAGTTCTTC
>TRBJ1-2|.|TRBV4-1|.
CASSEVQVLGRGSYGYTF
TGCGCCAGCAGCGAAGTACAGGTGCTGGGAAGAGGTTCCTATGGCTACACCTTC
>TRBJ2-5|once|TRBV6-1|.
CASSDVETQYF
TGTGCCAGCAGCGATGTGGAGACCCAGTACTTC
>TRBJ1-5|.|TRBV6-2/TRBV6-3|.
CASRKESNQPQHF
TGTGCCAGCAGGAAGGAAAGCAATCAGCCCCAGCATTTT
>TRBJ2-1|.|TRBV10-2|.
CASSAVNEQFF
TGCGCCAGCAGTGCAGTAAATGAGCAGTTCTTC
>TRBJ2-1|.|TRBV20-1|TRBD1
CSAPEWTGLSDNEQFF
TGCAGTGCGCCAGAATGGACAGGGCTCTCCGACAATGAGCAGTTCTTC
>TRBJ2-7|.|TRBV14|.
CASSQGANRLVEQYF
TGTGCCAGCAGCCAAGGGGCGAACAGGTTGGTGGAGCAGTACTTC
>TRBJ2-2|once|TRBV6-5|.
CASSYGVVTGELFF
TGTGCCAGCAGTTACGGGGTTGTAACCGGGGAGCTGTTTTTT
>TRBJ1-2|.|TRBV19|.
CASREDLLGGYTF
TGTGCCAGTAGGGAAGACCTTCTCGGTGGCTACACCTTC
>TRBJ1-5|.|TRBV7-9|.
CASSLESPNTGQPQHF
TGTGCCAGCAGCTTAGAATCTCCGAACACGGGTCAGCCCCAGCATTTT
>TRBJ2-2|.|TRBV10-3|.
CAISEREKGTGELFF
TGTGCCATCAGTGAACGCGAGAAGGGGACCGGGGAGCTGTTTTTT
>TRBJ1-4|.|TRBV7-2|.
CASSTSGGANEKLFF
TGTGCCAGCAGCACCTCGGGGGGCGCTAATGAAAAACTGTTTTTT
>TRBJ1-2|.|TRBV7-9|TRBD1
CASSLVGQGANGYTF
TGTGCCAGCAGCTTAGTTGGACAGGGGGCCAATGGCTACACCTTC
>TRBJ2-5|.|TRBV6-2/TRBV6-3|.
CASRKETQYF
TGTGCCAGCAGAAAAGAGACCCAGTACTTC
>TRBJ2-5|.|TRBV7-2|.
CASSLFLQHQETQYF
TGTGCCAGCAGCTTGTTCCTACAGCACCAAGAGACCCAGTACTTC
>TRBJ1-1|.|TRBV7-9|TRBD1
CASSPRGQGVNTEAFF
TGTGCCAGCAGCCCTCGAGGCCAGGGGGTGAACACTGAAGCTTTCTTT
>TRBJ2-5|.|TRBV6-1|.
CASSETLSAGGETQYF
TGTGCCAGCAGTGAAACTTTGTCTGCAGGGGGGGAGACCCAGTACTTC
>TRBJ1-2|once|TRBV29-1|.
CSVVEGSYGYTF
TGCAGCGTTGTAGAGGGCAGCTATGGCTACACCTTC
>TRBJ2-1|.|TRBV12-5|TRBD2
CASGLRLAGVNEQFF
TGTGCTAGTGGTTTAAGGCTAGCGGGGGTCAATGAGCAGTTCTTC
>TRBJ2-7|.|TRBV3-1|.
CASSHTSPPYEQYF
TGTGCCAGCAGCCATACCTCACCCCCCTACGAGCAGTACTTC
>TRBJ1-2|.|TRBV5-6|TRBD1
CASNTGQSDYGYTF
TGTGCCAGCAATACGGGACAGTCGGATTATGGCTACACCTTC
>TRBJ2-6|.|TRBV9|.
CASSVGSRVSGANVLTF
TGTGCCAGCAGCGTTGGCTCTCGGGTCTCTGGGGCCAACGTCCTGACTTTC
>TRBJ2-1|.|TRBV25-1|TRBD1
CASRVGQGFSYNEQFF
TGTGCCAGCAGAGTTGGACAGGGATTCTCCTACAATGAGCAGTTCTTC
>TRBJ1-4|once|TRBV5-4|TRBD1
CASSSLDRDRGSNEKLFF
TGTGCCAGCAGCTCATTGGATCGGGACAGGGGTTCCAATGAAAAACTGTTTTTT
>TRBJ1-6|.|TRBV20-1|.
CSARVRTGNSPLHF
TGCAGTGCTAGAGTACGGACGGGGAATTCACCCCTCCACTTT
>TRBJ2-7|.|TRBV18|TRBD2
CASSPQTSGSMGEQYF
TGTGCCAGCTCACCTCAGACTAGCGGGAGCATGGGGGAGCAGTACTTC
>TRBJ2-1|.|TRBV3-1|.
CASSQGGGDEQFF
TGTGCCAGCAGCCAAGGTGGGGGCGATGAGCAGTTCTTC
>TRBJ1-2|.|TRBV5-1|.
CASSLEQGGYTF
TGCGCCAGCAGCTTGGAGCAAGGTGGCTACACCTTC
>TRBJ2-3|few|TRBV5-4|.
CASSLEDTQYF
TGTGCCAGCAGTTTGGAAGATACGCAGTATTTT
>TRBJ2-1|.|TRBV7-2|.
CASSLAVGSYNEQFF
TGTGCCAGCAGCTTAGCGGTGGGATCCTACAATGAGCAGTTCTTC